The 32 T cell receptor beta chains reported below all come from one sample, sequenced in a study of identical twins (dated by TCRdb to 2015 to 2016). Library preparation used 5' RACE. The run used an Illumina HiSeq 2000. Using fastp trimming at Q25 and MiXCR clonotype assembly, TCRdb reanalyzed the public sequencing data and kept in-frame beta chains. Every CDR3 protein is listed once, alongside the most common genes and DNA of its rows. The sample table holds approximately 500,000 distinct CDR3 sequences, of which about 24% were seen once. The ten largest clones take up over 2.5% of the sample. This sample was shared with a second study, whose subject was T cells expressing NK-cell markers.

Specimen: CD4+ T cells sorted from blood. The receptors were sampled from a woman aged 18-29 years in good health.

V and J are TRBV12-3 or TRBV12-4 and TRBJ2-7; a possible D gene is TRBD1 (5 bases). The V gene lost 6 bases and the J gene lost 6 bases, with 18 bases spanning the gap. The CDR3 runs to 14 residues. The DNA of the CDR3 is TGTGCCAGCAGCCCCGGGCAGGGTGGTCTCGAGCAGTACTTC. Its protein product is CASSPGQGGLEQYF.

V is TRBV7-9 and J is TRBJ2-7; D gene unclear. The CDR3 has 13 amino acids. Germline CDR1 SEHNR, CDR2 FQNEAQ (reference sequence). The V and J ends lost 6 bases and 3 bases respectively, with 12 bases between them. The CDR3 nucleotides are TGTGCCAGCAGTTCAGGCCGTTACTACGAGCAGTACTTC. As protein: CASSSGRYYEQYF.

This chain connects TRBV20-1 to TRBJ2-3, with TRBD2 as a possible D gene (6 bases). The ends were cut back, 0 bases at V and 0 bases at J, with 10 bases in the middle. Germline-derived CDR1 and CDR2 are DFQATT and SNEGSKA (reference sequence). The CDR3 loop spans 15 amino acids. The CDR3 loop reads CSARDPGGSTDTQYF. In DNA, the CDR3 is TGCAGTGCTAGAGATCCTGGGGGGAGCACAGATACGCAGTATTTT.

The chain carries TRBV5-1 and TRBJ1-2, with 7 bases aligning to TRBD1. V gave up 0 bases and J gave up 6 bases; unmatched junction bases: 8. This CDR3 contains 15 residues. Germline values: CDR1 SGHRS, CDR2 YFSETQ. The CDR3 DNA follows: TGCGCCAGCAGCTTGGCCACAGGGGCGTCAAATGGCTACACCTTC. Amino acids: CASSLATGASNGYTF.

The CDR3 DNA sequence: TGCGCCAGCAGTGGGTACAGGGACACAGATACGCAGTATTTT. Translating gives CASSGYRDTDTQYF. The chain joins TRBV5-1 to TRBJ2-3; tentative D call: TRBD1 (6 bases). The germline V gene encodes CDR1 SGHRS and CDR2 YFSETQ. CDR3 length: 14 amino acids. V lost 5 bases and J 2 bases, leaving 12 bases between the germline ends.

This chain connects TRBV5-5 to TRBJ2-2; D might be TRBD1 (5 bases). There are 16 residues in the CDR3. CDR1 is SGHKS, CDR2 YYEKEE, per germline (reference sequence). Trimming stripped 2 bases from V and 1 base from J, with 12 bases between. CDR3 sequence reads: CASSFDSYLNTGELFF. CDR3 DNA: TGTGCCAGCAGCTTCGACAGTTATTTGAACACCGGGGAGCTGTTTTTT.

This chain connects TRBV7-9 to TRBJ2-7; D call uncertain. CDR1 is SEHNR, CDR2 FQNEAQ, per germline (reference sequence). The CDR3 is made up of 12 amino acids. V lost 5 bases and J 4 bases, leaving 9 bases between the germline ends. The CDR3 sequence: CASSRSRYEQYF. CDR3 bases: TGTGCCAGCAGCCGCTCAAGATACGAGCAGTACTTC.

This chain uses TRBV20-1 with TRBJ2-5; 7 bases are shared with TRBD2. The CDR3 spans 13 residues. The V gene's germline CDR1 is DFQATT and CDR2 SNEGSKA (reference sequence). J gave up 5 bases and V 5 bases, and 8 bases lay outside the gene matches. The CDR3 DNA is TGCAGTGCTTTGGGGGGGACTGGGGAGACCCAGTACTTC. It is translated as CSALGGTGETQYF.

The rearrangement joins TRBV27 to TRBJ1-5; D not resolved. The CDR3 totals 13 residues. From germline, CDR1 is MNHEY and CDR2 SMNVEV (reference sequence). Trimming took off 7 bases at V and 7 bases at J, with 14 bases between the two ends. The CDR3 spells CASTLGWEQPQHF. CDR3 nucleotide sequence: TGTGCCAGCACTTTGGGTTGGGAACAGCCCCAGCATTTT.

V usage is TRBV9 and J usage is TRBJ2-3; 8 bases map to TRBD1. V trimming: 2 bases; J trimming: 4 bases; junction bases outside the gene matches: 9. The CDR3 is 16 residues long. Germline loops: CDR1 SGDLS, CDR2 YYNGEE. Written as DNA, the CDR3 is TGTGCCAGCAGCGTCTTTTCAGGGGGCAGGGCAGATACGCAGTATTTT. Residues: CASSVFSGGRADTQYF.

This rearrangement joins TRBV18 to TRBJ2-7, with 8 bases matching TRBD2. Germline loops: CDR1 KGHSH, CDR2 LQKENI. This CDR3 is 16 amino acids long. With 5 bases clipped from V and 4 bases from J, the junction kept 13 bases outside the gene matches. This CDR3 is CASSVSFPGTRYEQYF. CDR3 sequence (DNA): TGTGCCAGCTCAGTTTCTTTTCCCGGGACTAGATACGAGCAGTACTTC.

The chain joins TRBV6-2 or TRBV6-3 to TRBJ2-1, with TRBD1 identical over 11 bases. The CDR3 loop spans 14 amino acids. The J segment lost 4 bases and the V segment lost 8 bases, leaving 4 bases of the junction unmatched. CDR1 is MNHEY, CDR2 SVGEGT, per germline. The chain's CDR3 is CASVGTGGYNEQFF. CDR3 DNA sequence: TGTGCCAGCGTTGGGACAGGGGGGTACAATGAGCAGTTCTTC.

CDR3 nucleotide sequence: TGCAGTGCTAGTTTAGGTTCTAGCGCAGATACGCAGTATTTT. It specifies CSASLGSSADTQYF. The rearrangement uses TRBV20-1 and TRBJ2-3, with D possibly TRBD2 on 6 matching bases. V was clipped by 3 bases and J by 4 bases, with 14 bases between them. This CDR3 has 14 amino acids. The germline gives CDR1 DFQATT, CDR2 SNEGSKA (reference sequence).

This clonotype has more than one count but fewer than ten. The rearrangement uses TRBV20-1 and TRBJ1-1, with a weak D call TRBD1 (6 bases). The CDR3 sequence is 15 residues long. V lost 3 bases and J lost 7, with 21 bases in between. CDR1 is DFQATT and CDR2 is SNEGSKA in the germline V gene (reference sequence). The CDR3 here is CSASPATGDRFEAFF. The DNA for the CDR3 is TGCAGTGCTAGCCCCGCGACAGGCGACCGATTTGAAGCTTTCTTT.

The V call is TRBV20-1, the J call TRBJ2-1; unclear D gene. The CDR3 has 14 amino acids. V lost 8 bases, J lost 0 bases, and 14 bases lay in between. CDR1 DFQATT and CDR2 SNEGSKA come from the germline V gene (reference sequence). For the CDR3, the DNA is TGCAGTACCCCTTCCGAAAGCTCCTACAATGAGCAGTTCTTC. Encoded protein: CSTPSESSYNEQFF.

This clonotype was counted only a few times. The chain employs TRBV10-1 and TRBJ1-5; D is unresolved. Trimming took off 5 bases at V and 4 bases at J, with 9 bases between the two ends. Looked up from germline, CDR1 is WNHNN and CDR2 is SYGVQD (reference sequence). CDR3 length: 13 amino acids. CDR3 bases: TGCGCCAGCAGTACGGGGATTAATCAGCCCCAGCATTTT. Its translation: CASSTGINQPQHF.

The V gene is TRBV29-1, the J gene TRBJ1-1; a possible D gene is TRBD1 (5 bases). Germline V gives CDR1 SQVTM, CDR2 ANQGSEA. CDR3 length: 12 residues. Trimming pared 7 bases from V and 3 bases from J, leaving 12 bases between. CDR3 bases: TGCAGCGGTAGGGTGGGGCACACTGAAGCTTTCTTT. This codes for CSGRVGHTEAFF.

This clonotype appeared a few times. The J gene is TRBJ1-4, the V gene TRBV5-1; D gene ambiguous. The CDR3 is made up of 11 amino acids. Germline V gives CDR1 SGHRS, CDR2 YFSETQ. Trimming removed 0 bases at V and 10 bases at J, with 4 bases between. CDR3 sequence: CASSLGGKLFF. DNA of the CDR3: TGCGCCAGCAGCTTGGGCGGAAAACTGTTTTTT. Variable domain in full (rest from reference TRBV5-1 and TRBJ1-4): KAGVTQTPRYLIKTRGQQVTLSCSPISGHRSVSWYQQTPGQGLQFLFEYFSETQRNKGNFPGRFSGRQFSNSRSEMNVSTLELGDSALYLCASSLGGKLFFGSGTQLSVL.

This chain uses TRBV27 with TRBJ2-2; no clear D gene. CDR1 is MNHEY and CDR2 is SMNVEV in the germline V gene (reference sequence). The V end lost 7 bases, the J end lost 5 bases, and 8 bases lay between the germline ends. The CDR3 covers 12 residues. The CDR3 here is CASKGQTGELFF. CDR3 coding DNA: TGTGCCAGCAAGGGCCAAACCGGGGAGCTGTTTTTT.

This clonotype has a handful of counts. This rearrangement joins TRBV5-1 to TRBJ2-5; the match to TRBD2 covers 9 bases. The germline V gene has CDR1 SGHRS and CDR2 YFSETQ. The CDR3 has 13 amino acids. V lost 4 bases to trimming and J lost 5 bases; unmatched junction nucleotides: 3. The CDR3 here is CASSPGLAETQYF. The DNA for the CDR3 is TGCGCCAGCAGCCCGGGACTAGCCGAGACCCAGTACTTC.

CDR3 amino acids: CASTPRENTGELFF. The CDR3 region has the DNA TGCGCCAGCACCCCCCGGGAGAATACCGGGGAGCTGTTTTTT. The chain recombines TRBV5-1 with TRBJ2-2, with D possibly being TRBD2 (6 bases). V was pared by 6 bases and J by 5 bases, with 14 bases between. The CDR3 sequence is 14 residues long. Germline V gene data show CDR1 as SGHRS and CDR2 as YFSETQ.

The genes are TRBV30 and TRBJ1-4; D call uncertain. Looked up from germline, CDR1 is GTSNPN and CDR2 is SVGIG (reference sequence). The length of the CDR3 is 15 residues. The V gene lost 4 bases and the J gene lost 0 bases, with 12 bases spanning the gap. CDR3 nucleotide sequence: TGTGCCTGGACCGTAACCCAGTCAACTAATGAAAAACTGTTTTTT. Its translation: CAWTVTQSTNEKLFF.

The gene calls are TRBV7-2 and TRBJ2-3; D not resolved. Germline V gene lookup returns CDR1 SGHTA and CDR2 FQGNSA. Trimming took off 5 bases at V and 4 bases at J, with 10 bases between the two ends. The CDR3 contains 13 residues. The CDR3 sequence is CASSTNRADTQYF. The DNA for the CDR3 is TGTGCCAGCAGCACCAACCGGGCAGATACGCAGTATTTT.

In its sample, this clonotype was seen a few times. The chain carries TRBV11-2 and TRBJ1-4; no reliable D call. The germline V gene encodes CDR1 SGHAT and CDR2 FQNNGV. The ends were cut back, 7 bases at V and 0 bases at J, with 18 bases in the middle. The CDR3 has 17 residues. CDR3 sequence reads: CASNKAGNRATNEKLFF. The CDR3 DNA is TGTGCCAGCAACAAGGCCGGGAATAGAGCAACTAATGAAAAACTGTTTTTT.

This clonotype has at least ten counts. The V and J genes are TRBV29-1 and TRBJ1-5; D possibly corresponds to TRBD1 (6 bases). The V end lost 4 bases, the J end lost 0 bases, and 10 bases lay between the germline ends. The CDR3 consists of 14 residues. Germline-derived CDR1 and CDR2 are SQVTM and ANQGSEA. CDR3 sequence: CSVGGQNSNQPQHF. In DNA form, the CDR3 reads TGCAGCGTTGGGGGGCAGAATAGCAATCAGCCCCAGCATTTT.

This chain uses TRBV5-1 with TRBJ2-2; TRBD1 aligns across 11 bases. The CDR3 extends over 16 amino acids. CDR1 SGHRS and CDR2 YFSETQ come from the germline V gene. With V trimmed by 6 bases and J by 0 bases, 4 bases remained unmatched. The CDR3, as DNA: TGCGCCAGCAACGGACAGGGGGCCGCGAACACCGGGGAGCTGTTTTTT. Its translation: CASNGQGAANTGELFF. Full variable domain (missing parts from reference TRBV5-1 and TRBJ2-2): KAGVTQTPRYLIKTRGQQVTLSCSPISGHRSVSWYQQTPGQGLQFLFEYFSETQRNKGNFPGRFSGRQFSNSRSEMNVSTLELGDSALYLCASNGQGAANTGELFFGEGSRLTVL.

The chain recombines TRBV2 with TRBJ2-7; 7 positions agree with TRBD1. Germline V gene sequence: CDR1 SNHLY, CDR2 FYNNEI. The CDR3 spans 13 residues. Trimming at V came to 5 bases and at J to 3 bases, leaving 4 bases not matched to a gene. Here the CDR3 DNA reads TGTGCCAGCAGTACACAGGGGTACTACGAGCAGTACTTC. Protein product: CASSTQGYYEQYF.

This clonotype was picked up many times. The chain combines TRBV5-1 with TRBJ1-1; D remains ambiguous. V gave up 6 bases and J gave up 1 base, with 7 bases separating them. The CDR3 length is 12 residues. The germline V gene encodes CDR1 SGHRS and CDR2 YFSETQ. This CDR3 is CASIAENTEAFF. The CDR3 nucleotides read TGCGCCAGCATAGCTGAGAACACTGAAGCTTTCTTT. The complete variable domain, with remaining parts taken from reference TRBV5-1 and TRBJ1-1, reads KAGVTQTPRYLIKTRGQQVTLSCSPISGHRSVSWYQQTPGQGLQFLFEYFSETQRNKGNFPGRFSGRQFSNSRSEMNVSTLELGDSALYLCASIAENTEAFFGQGTRLTVV.

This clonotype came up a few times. CDR3 nucleotide sequence: TGCGCCAGCAGTGAGTCGGAGCGGGGTGAGCAGTTCTTC. Protein sequence: CASSESERGEQFF. V is TRBV10-1 and J is TRBJ2-1; 7 bases map to TRBD2. Germline V lookup: CDR1 WNHNN, CDR2 SYGVQD (reference sequence). CDR3 size: 13 residues. V gave up 0 bases and J gave up 9 bases; unmatched junction bases: 2.

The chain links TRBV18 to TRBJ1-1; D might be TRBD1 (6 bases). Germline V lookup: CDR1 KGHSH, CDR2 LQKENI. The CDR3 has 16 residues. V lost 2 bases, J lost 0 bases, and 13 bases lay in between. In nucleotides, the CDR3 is TGTGCCAGCTCACCAAACCAGGGGCAGATGAACACTGAAGCTTTCTTT. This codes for CASSPNQGQMNTEAFF. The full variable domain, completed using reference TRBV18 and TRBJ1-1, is NAGVMQNPRHLVRRRGQEARLRCSPMKGHSHVYWYRQLPEEGLKFMVYLQKENIIDESGMPKERFSAEFPKEGPSILRIQQVVRGDSAAYFCASSPNQGQMNTEAFFGQGTRLTVV.

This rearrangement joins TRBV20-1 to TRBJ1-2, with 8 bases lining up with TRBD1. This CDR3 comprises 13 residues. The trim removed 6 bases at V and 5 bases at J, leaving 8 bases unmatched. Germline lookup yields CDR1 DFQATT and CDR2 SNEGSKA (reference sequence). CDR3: CSARPQGEYGYTF. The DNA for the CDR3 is TGCAGTGCACGCCCACAGGGGGAATATGGCTACACCTTC.

The CDR3: CSASGTSGAGNEQFF. As DNA, the CDR3 is TGCAGTGCGTCGGGGACTTCCGGGGCCGGGAATGAGCAGTTCTTC. The chain carries TRBV20-1 and TRBJ2-1; TRBD2 is a possible D gene (6 bases). The CDR3 runs 15 residues. Germline V lookup: CDR1 DFQATT, CDR2 SNEGSKA (reference sequence). Trimming pared 6 bases from V and 7 bases from J, leaving 22 bases between.